A single sample is the source of the 10 T cell receptor beta chains below, sequenced in a study of blood T cell repertoires in COVID-19. TCRdb's copy holds only in-frame clones and misses some; the assay was immunoSEQ multiplex PCR. The sample carries approximately 120,000 clones, roughly nine tenths recorded once. The sequenced material came from peripheral blood. These receptors were obtained from a man aged 50 to 60 with COVID-19, enrolled during active disease.

The chain links TRBV5-1 to TRBJ2-3; 16 bases fit TRBD2. This CDR3 region has 15 residues. V trimming: 4 bases; J trimming: 6 bases; junction bases outside the gene matches: 2. CDR1 is SGHRS, CDR2 YFSETQ, per germline. The CDR3 protein is CASSTGLAGGDTQYF. The CDR3 nucleotides read TGCGCCAGCAGCACGGGACTAGCGGGAGGGGATACGCAGTATTTT.

The CDR3 nucleotides are TGTGCCAGCAGCTTGGATATGACAGATACGCAGTATTTT. This sequence encodes CASSLDMTDTQYF. This chain connects TRBV5-4 to TRBJ2-3; no definite D call. V dropped 0 bases and J dropped 3 bases, with 5 bases sitting between them. There are 13 residues in the CDR3. Germline V gives CDR1 SGHNT, CDR2 YYREEE (reference sequence).

The sample holds one count of this clone. The V call is TRBV20-1, the J call TRBJ1-1, with D uncertain. Trimming shortened V by 3 bases and J by 11 bases, and 10 bases separated the two germline ends. CDR1 DFQATT and CDR2 SNEGSKA come from the germline V gene (reference sequence). This CDR3 is 10 amino acids long. The CDR3 nucleotides are TGCAGTGCTAGGGCCCCCCCGGCTTTCTTT. This gives the protein CSARAPPAFF.

J is TRBJ2-7 and V is TRBV3-1 (or the pseudogene TRBV3-2); D is undetermined. The germline gives CDR1 LGHDT, CDR2 YNNKEL (reference sequence). There are 12 residues in the CDR3. Trimming stripped 1 base from V and 4 bases from J, with 5 bases between. In nucleotides, the CDR3 is TGTGCCAGCAGCCAAGGGAGTTACGAGCAGTACGTC. This translates into CASSQGSYEQYV.

The chain employs TRBV7-9 and TRBJ1-2, with a weak D call TRBD1 (5 bases). The CDR3 is made up of 13 amino acids. Germline V gives CDR1 SEHNR, CDR2 FQNEAQ (reference sequence). Trimming removed 2 bases from V and 6 bases from J, with 10 bases in between. The CDR3 nucleotides read TGTGCCAGCAGCTTAAAGGGGTACGATGGCTACACCTTC. Its protein product is CASSLKGYDGYTF.

The chain links TRBV5-1 to TRBJ2-2; D is unresolved. The V end was cut by 4 bases, the J end by 3 bases, with 13 bases between. The CDR3 covers 15 residues. From germline, CDR1 is SGHRS and CDR2 YFSETQ. The CDR3 region is CASSPERRHTGELFF. DNA for the CDR3: TGCGCCAGCAGCCCCGAGCGCAGACACACCGGGGAGCTGTTTTTT. Variable domain in full (rest from reference TRBV5-1 and TRBJ2-2): KAGVTQTPRYLIKTRGQQVTLSCSPISGHRSVSWYQQTPGQGLQFLFEYFSETQRNKGNFPGRFSGRQFSNSRSEMNVSTLELGDSALYLCASSPERRHTGELFFGEGSRLTVL.

The J gene is TRBJ2-1, the V gene TRBV11-2; 8 positions agree with TRBD2. CDR3 length equals 17 residues. CDR1 is SGHAT, CDR2 FQNNGV, per germline. After removal of 1 base from V and 2 bases from J, the junction contained 7 bases not matched to a gene. CDR3 loop: CASSLGPGRATYNEQFF. The CDR3 coding sequence is TGTGCCAGCAGCTTAGGTCCCGGGAGGGCGACCTACAATGAGCAGTTCTTC.

The chain carries TRBV4-1 and TRBJ2-3; tentative D call: TRBD2 (6 bases). V dropped 4 bases and J dropped 5 bases, with 16 bases sitting between them. CDR1 MGHRA and CDR2 YSYEKL come from the germline V gene. The CDR3 loop spans 15 amino acids. CDR3 residues: CASSPKEGIRDTQYF. CDR3 DNA: TGCGCCAGCAGCCCTAAGGAGGGGATACGAGATACGCAGTATTTT.

The genes are TRBV11-3 and TRBJ2-2, with 11 bases identical to TRBD2. Unmatched junction bases numbered 8, after V lost 3 bases and J lost 5 bases. This CDR3 comprises 17 residues. Germline V gene sequence: CDR1 SGHNT, CDR2 YENEEA. The CDR3 protein is CASSFQTSGIGTGELFF. CDR3 nucleotides: TGTGCCAGCAGCTTTCAGACTAGCGGGATAGGAACCGGGGAGCTGTTTTTT.

This chain uses TRBV6-5 with TRBJ2-7, with D maybe TRBD2 (6 bases). The V and J ends lost 6 bases and 4 bases respectively, with 13 bases between them. This CDR3 spans 13 amino acids. Germline V CDR1 and CDR2: MNHEY, SVGAGI. The CDR3 reads CASRAAGRYEQYV. CDR3 nucleotides: TGTGCCAGCAGGGCTGCGGGGCGTTACGAGCAGTACGTC.